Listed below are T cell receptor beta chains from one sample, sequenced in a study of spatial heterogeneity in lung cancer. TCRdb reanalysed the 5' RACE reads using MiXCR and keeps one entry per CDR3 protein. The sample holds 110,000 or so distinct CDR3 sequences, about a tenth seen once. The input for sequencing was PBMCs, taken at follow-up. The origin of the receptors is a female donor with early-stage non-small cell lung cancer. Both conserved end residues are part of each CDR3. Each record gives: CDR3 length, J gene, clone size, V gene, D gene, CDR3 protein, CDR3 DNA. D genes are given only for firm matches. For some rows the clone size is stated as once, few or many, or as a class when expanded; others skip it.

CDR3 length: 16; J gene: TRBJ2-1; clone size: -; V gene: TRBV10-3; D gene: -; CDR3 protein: CAIRSATSGTYNEQFF; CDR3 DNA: TGTGCCATCAGATCGGCGACGAGCGGAACATACAATGAGCAGTTCTTC
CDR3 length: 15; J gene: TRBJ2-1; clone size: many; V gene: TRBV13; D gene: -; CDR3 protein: CASFRLGGSYNEQFF; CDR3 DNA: TGTGCCAGCTTCAGGCTCGGCGGCTCCTACAATGAGCAGTTCTTC
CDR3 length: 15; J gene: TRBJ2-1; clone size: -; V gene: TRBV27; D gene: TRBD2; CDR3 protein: CASRITSGRANEQFF; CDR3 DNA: TGTGCCAGCAGGATAACTAGCGGGAGGGCCAATGAGCAGTTCTTC
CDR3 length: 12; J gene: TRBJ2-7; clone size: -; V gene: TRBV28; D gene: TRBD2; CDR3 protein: CASRASGYEQYF; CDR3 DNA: TGTGCCAGCAGGGCTAGCGGTTACGAGCAGTACTTC
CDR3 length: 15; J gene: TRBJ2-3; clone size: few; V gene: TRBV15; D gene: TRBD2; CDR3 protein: CATKKTSGYTDTQYF; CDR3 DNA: TGTGCCACCAAGAAGACTAGCGGATACACAGATACGCAGTATTTT
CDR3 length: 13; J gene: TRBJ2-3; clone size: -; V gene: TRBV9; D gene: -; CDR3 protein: CASSVFPTDTQYF; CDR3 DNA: TGTGCCAGCAGCGTATTCCCGACAGATACGCAGTATTTT
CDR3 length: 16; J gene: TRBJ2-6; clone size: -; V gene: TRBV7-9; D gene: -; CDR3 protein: CASSPRQSAGANVLTF; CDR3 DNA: TGTGCCAGCAGCCCCCGACAGTCCGCTGGGGCCAACGTCCTGACTTTC
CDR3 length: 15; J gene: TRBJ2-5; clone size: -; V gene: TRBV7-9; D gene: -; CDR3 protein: CASSPRTGIQETQYF; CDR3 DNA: TGTGCCAGCAGTCCCCGTACCGGGATACAAGAGACCCAGTACTTC
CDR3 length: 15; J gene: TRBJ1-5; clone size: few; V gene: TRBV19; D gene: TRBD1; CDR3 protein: CASSMGQGAGQPQHF; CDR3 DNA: TGTGCCAGTAGTATGGGACAGGGGGCAGGTCAGCCCCAGCATTTT
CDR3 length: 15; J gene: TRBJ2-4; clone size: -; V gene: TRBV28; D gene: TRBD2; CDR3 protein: CASSSAGGRADIQYF; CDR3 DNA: TGTGCCAGCAGTTCCGCGGGAGGACGGGCGGACATTCAGTACTTC
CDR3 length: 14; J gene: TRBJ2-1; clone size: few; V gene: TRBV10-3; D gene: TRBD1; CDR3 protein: CAIRDGTGGNEQFF; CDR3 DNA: TGTGCCATCAGGGACGGGACAGGTGGCAATGAGCAGTTCTTC
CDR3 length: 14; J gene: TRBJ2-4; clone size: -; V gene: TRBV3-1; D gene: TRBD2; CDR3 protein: CASSQDPGGNIQYF; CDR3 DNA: TGTGCCAGCAGCCAAGACCCGGGAGGGAACATTCAGTACTTC
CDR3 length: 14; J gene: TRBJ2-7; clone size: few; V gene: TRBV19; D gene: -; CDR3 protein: CASSAGLSAYEQYF; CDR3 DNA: TGTGCCAGTAGTGCTGGACTATCCGCCTACGAGCAGTACTTC
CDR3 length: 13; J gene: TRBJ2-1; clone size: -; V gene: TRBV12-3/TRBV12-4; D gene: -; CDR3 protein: CASSSADYNEQFF; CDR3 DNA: TGTGCCAGCAGTTCGGCTGATTACAATGAGCAGTTCTTC
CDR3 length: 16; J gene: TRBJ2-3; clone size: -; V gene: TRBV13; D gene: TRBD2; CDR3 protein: CASSLVRTSGLDTQYF; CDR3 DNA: TGTGCCAGCAGCTTGGTTAGGACTAGCGGCCTGGATACGCAGTATTTT
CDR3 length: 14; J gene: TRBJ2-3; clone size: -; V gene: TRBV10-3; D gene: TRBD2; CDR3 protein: CAISLGGRTDTQYF; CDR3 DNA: TGTGCCATCAGTCTGGGGGGGAGGACAGATACGCAGTATTTT
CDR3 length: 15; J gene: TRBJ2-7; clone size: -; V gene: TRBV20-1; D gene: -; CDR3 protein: CSARDRSISSYEQYF; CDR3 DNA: TGCAGTGCTAGAGATCGATCCATATCCTCCTACGAGCAGTACTTC
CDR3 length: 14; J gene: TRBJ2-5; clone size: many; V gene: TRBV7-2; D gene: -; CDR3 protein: CASSLAHFQETQYF; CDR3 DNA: TGTGCCAGCAGCTTAGCACACTTTCAAGAGACCCAGTACTTC
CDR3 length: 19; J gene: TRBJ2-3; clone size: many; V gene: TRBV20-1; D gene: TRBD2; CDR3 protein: CSARDPSRTSGTSTDTQYF; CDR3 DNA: TGCAGTGCTAGAGATCCGAGTCGGACTAGCGGGACTAGCACAGATACGCAGTATTTT
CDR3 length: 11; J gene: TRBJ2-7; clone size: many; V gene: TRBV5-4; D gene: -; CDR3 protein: CASSSNYEQYF; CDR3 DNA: TGTGCCAGCAGCTCCAACTACGAGCAGTACTTC
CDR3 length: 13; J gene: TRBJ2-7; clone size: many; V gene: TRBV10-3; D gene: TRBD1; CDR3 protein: CAIKGQEDYEQYF; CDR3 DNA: TGTGCCATCAAGGGACAGGAGGACTACGAGCAGTACTTC
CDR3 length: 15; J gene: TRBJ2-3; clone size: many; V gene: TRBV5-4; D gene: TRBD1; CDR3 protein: CASSLDRGHTDTQYF; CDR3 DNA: TGTGCCAGCAGCTTGGACAGGGGCCACACAGATACGCAGTATTTT
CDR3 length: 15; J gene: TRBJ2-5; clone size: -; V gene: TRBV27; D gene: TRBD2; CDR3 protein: CASSLSERESETQYF; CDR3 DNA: TGTGCCAGCAGTTTATCGGAGCGGGAGTCGGAGACCCAGTACTTC
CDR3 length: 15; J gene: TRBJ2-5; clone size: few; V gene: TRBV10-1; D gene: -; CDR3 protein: CASSTTSSGRETQYF; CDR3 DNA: TGCGCCAGCAGCACGACCTCGTCGGGAAGGGAGACCCAGTACTTC
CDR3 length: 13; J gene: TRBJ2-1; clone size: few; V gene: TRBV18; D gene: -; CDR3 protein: CASSPTSINEQFF; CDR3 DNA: TGTGCCAGCTCACCAACTAGCATCAATGAGCAGTTCTTC
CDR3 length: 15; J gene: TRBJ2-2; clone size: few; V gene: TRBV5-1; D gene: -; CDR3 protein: CASSLQGGDIGELFF; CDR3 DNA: TGCGCCAGCAGCTTACAGGGAGGTGATATCGGGGAGCTGTTTTTT
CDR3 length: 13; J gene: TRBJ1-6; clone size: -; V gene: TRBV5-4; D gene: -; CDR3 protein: CASSRGGNSPLHF; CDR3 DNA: TGTGCCAGCAGCAGGGGAGGGAATTCACCCCTCCACTTT
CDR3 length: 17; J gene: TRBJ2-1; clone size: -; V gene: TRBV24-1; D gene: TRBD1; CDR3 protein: CATSDLAGTGSFNEQFF; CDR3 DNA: TGTGCCACCAGTGATTTGGCCGGGACAGGGTCGTTCAATGAGCAGTTCTTC
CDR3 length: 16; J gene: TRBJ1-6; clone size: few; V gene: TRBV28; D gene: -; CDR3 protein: CASRIGPGSYNSPLHF; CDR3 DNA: TGTGCCAGCAGGATCGGTCCCGGCTCCTATAATTCACCCCTCCACTTT
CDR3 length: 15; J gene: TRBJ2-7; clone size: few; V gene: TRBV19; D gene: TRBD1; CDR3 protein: CASSKDRGRVYEQYF; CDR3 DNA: TGTGCCAGTAGTAAGGACAGGGGGAGAGTCTACGAGCAGTACTTC
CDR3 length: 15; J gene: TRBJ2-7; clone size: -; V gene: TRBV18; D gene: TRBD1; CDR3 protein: CASSATRDRIYEQYF; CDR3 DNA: TGTGCCAGCTCAGCAACCCGGGACAGGATCTACGAGCAGTACTTC
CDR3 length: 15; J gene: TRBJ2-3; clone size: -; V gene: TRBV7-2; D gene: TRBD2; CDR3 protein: CASSWRGLAPDTQYF; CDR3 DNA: TGTGCCAGCAGCTGGCGAGGACTAGCTCCGGATACGCAGTATTTT